The next 17 T cell receptor beta chains were all read from a single sample in a study of T cell changes during pregnancy in multiple sclerosis. Only in-frame clones appear in the TCRdb table, and some are missing; sequencing was by immunoSEQ multiplex PCR. The sample includes fewer than 80,000 clones, 90% to 95% seen only once; the top ten take 0.29%. This material consisted of CD4+ T cells from peripheral blood mononuclear cells, taken in the third trimester of pregnancy. The source of these receptors is a female donor in good health, enrolled as a control in a pregnancy study.

This sequence joins TRBV2 and TRBJ1-2; D is perhaps TRBD1 (5 bases). The germline V gene encodes CDR1 SNHLY and CDR2 FYNNEI. Deletions cut 8 bases from V and 8 bases from J, with 15 bases between. CDR3 length: 12 amino acids. The CDR3 coding sequence is TGTGCCAGCGGAGTCTACGGGGGGGGCTACACCTTC. Protein: CASGVYGGGYTF.

The V call is TRBV5-8, the J call TRBJ1-2; D ambiguous. Germline CDR1 and CDR2: SGHTS and YDEGEE. Trimming stripped 2 bases from V and 4 bases from J, with 3 bases between. This CDR3 region has 11 residues. The CDR3: CASSFIYGYTF. CDR3 nucleotides: TGTGCCAGCAGCTTTATCTATGGCTACACCTTC.

The chain has TRBV19 and TRBJ1-1; TRBD1 is a possible D gene (5 bases). CDR1 is LNHDA, CDR2 SQIVND, per germline (reference sequence). The V gene lost 7 bases and the J gene lost 5 bases, with 20 bases spanning the gap. The CDR3 has 15 amino acids. CDR3 DNA: TGTGCCAGTACCCCGGGGGGGGGAATTGGGACTGAAGCTTTCTTT. Its translation: CASTPGGGIGTEAFF.

The J gene is TRBJ1-5, the V gene TRBV2, with D tentatively TRBD1 (6 bases). The CDR3 sequence is 15 residues long. Germline loops: CDR1 SNHLY, CDR2 FYNNEI. Trimming left V 3 bases short and J 3 bases short, with 12 bases between. The CDR3: CASSDRGGPNQPQHF. The CDR3, as DNA: TGTGCCAGCAGTGATAGGGGGGGCCCCAATCAGCCCCAGCATTTT.

The chain recombines TRBV6-1 with TRBJ2-1, with D maybe TRBD1 (5 bases). The CDR3 extends over 15 amino acids. Trimming pared 4 bases from V and 7 bases from J, leaving 17 bases between. The germline V gene encodes CDR1 MNHNS and CDR2 SASEGT. The CDR3 reads CASSVQGSYANEQFF. Written as DNA, the CDR3 is TGTGCCAGCAGTGTCCAGGGTTCGTATGCGAATGAGCAGTTCTTC.

This sequence joins TRBV7-2 and TRBJ1-3; no definite D call. V was cut by 5 bases and J by 2 bases, with 16 bases left in between. CDR3 length: 16 amino acids. The V gene's germline CDR1 is SGHTA and CDR2 FQGNSA. CDR3 region: CASSRLTPRAGNTIYF. The CDR3 DNA reads TGTGCCAGCAGCCGTCTTACTCCCCGGGCTGGAAACACCATATATTTT.

This clone was observed once. The chain combines TRBV21-1 with TRBJ2-7; the table gives TRBD1 as D, unverified against the DNA. TRBV21-1 represents a pseudogene. This CDR3 contains 12 residues. DNA of the CDR3: TGTGCCAGCATGGGCCAGGGCTACGAGCAGTACTTC. Its translation: CASMGQGYEQYF.

The V gene is TRBV7-9, the J gene TRBJ1-2; D not certain. The CDR3 contains 12 residues. Germline lookup yields CDR1 SEHNR and CDR2 FQNEAQ (reference sequence). V was cut by 11 bases and J by 6 bases, with 16 bases left in between. The CDR3 sequence: CAGAAFPHGYTF. The DNA of the CDR3 is TGTGCCGGTGCGGCGTTTCCCCATGGCTACACCTTC.

This clone was recorded once. CDR3 DNA sequence: TGCGCCAGCAGTTCCAACAGATCCTACCAAGAGACCCAGTACTTC. Translation: CASSSNRSYQETQYF. This chain uses TRBV5-1 with TRBJ2-5; no clear D. The CDR3 extends over 15 amino acids. Germline assignment: CDR1 SGHRS and CDR2 YFSETQ. Trimming took off 5 bases at V and 0 bases at J, with 14 bases between the two ends.

V and J are TRBV14 and TRBJ1-6, with 9 bases identical to TRBD1. The CDR3 spans 17 residues. Germline CDR1 and CDR2: SGHDN and FVKESK. Unmatched junction bases numbered 6, after V lost 1 base and J lost 5 bases. CDR3 sequence (DNA): TGTGCCAGCAGCCAAGGTTTTGGACAGGGGCATAATTCACCCCTCCACTTT. It yields the protein CASSQGFGQGHNSPLHF.

The chain recombines TRBV9 with TRBJ2-7; the D gene is possibly TRBD1 (6 bases). The germline V gene encodes CDR1 SGDLS and CDR2 YYNGEE. CDR3 size: 16 residues. The V end was cut by 3 bases, the J end by 2 bases, with 18 bases between. CDR3 DNA: TGTGCCAGCAGCGCTGGATTCGGGACACCGCCCTACGAGCAGTACTTC. Its protein is CASSAGFGTPPYEQYF. Drawing the rest from reference TRBV9 and TRBJ2-7, the complete variable domain is DSGVTQTPKHLITATGQRVTLRCSPRSGDLSVYWYQQSLDQGLQFLIQYYNGEERAKGNILERFSAQQFPDLHSELNLSSLELGDSALYFCASSAGFGTPPYEQYFGPGTRLTVT.

V usage is TRBV19 and J usage is TRBJ1-1, with no clear D. This CDR3 region has 16 residues. The germline V gene has CDR1 LNHDA and CDR2 SQIVND (reference sequence). The V gene lost 3 bases and the J gene lost 2 bases, with 16 bases spanning the gap. CDR3 in DNA: TGTGCCAGTAGTATCTTACTGGAGGTTTTTAACACTGAAGCTTTCTTT. Amino acids: CASSILLEVFNTEAFF.

The chain links TRBV4-1 to TRBJ1-2; 8 nucleotides match TRBD1. Germline CDR1 reads MGHRA; CDR2 reads YSYEKL. V dropped 1 base and J dropped 4; count of bases not matched to a gene: 8. This CDR3 comprises 16 residues. The CDR3, as DNA: TGCGCCAGCAGCCAAGGGACAGGGTTTTCAGGCTATGGCTACACCTTC. Translation: CASSQGTGFSGYGYTF.

This rearrangement joins TRBV5-1 to TRBJ1-2; maybe TRBD1 (6 bases). Germline-derived CDR1 and CDR2 are SGHRS and YFSETQ. Trimming shortened V by 4 bases and J by 6 bases, and 16 bases separated the two germline ends. The CDR3 extends over 14 amino acids. The CDR3 bases are TGCGCCAGCAGCCCAACGGGGGGGGCCGATGGCTACACCTTC. Translating gives CASSPTGGADGYTF.

The J gene is TRBJ1-4, the V gene TRBV18; tentative D call: TRBD1 (6 bases). Per germline, CDR1 KGHSH and CDR2 LQKENI. The CDR3 is 15 residues long. The V and J ends lost 0 bases and 6 bases respectively, with 11 bases between them. The CDR3 protein is CASSPPNRAYEKLFF. CDR3 nucleotide sequence: TGTGCCAGCTCACCACCGAACAGGGCTTATGAAAAACTGTTTTTT.

V is TRBV12-5 and J is TRBJ1-2; TRBD1 might be the D (6 bases). V was shortened by 6 bases and J by 8 bases, with 19 bases between the two germline ends. This CDR3 contains 14 residues. Germline values: CDR1 LGHNT, CDR2 FRNRAP. The CDR3 here is CASGETGFERGYTF. CDR3 DNA sequence: TGTGCTAGTGGGGAAACAGGGTTCGAGAGGGGCTACACCTTC. The full variable domain, its missing parts supplied by reference TRBV12-5 and TRBJ1-2, is DARVTQTPRHKVTEMGQEVTMRCQPILGHNTVFWYRQTMMQGLELLAYFRNRAPLDDSGMPKDRFSAEMPDATLATLKIQPSEPRDSAVYFCASGETGFERGYTFGSGTRLTVV.

The rearrangement uses TRBV15 and TRBJ1-5; D not resolved. V lost 0 bases to trimming and J lost 5 bases, with 11 bases between them. The CDR3 length is 15 residues. Germline-derived CDR1 and CDR2 are LNHNV and YYDKDF (reference sequence). DNA of the CDR3: TGTGCCACCAGCAGAGATAGGAACGCGGATCAGCCCCAGCATTTT. Protein product: CATSRDRNADQPQHF.